A single TCR beta chain is shown here with its context. Its antigen is still unknown. The PCR had 60 Vbeta and 13 Jbeta primers. The assay was immunoSEQ multiplex PCR, and TCRdb's table has in-frame clones only and misses some. In the table there are 140,000 to 150,000 clones, approximately 78% of which are singletons. The data were obtained in a study of cytomegalovirus exposure and HLA in healthy donors. As for the study in general: One earlier analysis, a look at about 179 million T cells, found almost 120 million unique TCR beta sequences.

Study observations and caveats: The majority of CMV-associated TCR beta chains were reported as apparently HLA-restricted in a later analysis.

Trimming took off 2 bases at V and 4 bases at J, with 11 bases between the two ends. The CDR3 runs to 14 residues. The germline V gene has CDR1 SEHNR and CDR2 FQNEAQ (reference sequence). The V gene is TRBV7-9, the J gene TRBJ1-1, with no clear D. Sequencing used PBMCs. The TCR originated in a female donor in good health and CMV-seronegative. The CDR3 DNA reads TGTGCCAGCAGCTTAAAGGGAGGGAGCACTGAAGCTTTCTTT. Translating gives CASSLKGGSTEAFF.